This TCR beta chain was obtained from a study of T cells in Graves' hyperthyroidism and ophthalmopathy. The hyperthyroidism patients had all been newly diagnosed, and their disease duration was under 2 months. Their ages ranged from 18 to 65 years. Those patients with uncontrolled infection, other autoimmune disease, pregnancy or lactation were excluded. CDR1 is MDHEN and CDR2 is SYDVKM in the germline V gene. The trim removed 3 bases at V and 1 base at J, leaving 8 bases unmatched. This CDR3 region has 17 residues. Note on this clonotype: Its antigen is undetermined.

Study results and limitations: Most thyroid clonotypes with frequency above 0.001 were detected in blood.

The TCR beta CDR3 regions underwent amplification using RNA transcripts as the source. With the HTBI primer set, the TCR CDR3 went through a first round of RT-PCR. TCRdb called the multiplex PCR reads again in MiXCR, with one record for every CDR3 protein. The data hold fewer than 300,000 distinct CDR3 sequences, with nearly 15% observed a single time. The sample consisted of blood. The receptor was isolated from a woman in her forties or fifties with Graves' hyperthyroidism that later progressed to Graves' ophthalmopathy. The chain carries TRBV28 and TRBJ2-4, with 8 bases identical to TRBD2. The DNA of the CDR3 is TGTGCCAGCAGTTTTTATCGGGAGGGAGGTGCCAAAAACATTCAGTACTTC. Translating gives CASSFYREGGAKNIQYF.